Detailed here is one T cell receptor beta chain. Its target antigen remains unknown. Libraries were constructed by 5' RACE. Each TCR library was prepared from around 3,400 ng of total RNA. For each sample, cDNA was synthesized in eight separate reactions using SMARTScribe reverse transcriptase. Unique molecular identifiers containing a 6-nucleotide sample barcode were introduced through template switching during cDNA synthesis. TCRalpha and TCRbeta cDNA was amplified in two nested PCRs of 16 and 9 cycles, and bead purification was carried out after each PCR. Before amplification, cDNA was treated with uracil DNA-glycosylase and purified using the QIAquick PCR purification kit. In the second PCR, Illumina TruSeq-compatible adapters and sample-specific barcodes were added. TapeStation and Qubit were used to check library quality and concentration, and 5 ng of each library was pooled. Sequencing of pooled libraries was carried out on an Illumina HiSeq2500 single-index Rapid Run using 2 x 100 bp reads and custom sequencing primers. The authors processed their data as follows. MiGEC version 1.2.6 was used for UMI-based consensus assembly to correct PCR and sequencing errors. V(D)J alignment, clonotype assembly and CDR3 extraction were performed with MiXCR version 2.1.1. To normalise gene usage, clonotype sharing and MAIT/NKT TCR abundance, the analysis used the top 1000, 10 000 and 20 000 clonotypes per sample. Diversity was computed as the inverse Simpson index with the vegan R package after downsampling to 27 000 UMIs. Statistical testing used paired Mann-Whitney U tests on the discordant twin pairs and applied Benjamini-Hochberg correction for multiple testing. The reads were reprocessed in TCRdb, with one entry per CDR3 protein sequence and no accompanying DNA. The V and J calls come from TCRdb's annotation, not from the publication. The sample table records nearly 450,000 distinct CDR3 sequences. The ten largest clones represent about 2.4% of the sample.

From each donor, a 2.5 ml peripheral blood sample was drawn into PAXgene tubes and stored at -80 degrees C. Total RNA was isolated from whole blood with the PAXgene blood miRNA kit on an automated QIAcube, without T cell sorting. Peripheral blood from monozygotic twin pairs concordant or discordant for inflammatory bowel disease was subjected to deep TCRalpha and TCRbeta repertoire profiling with unique molecular barcoding. For every twin pair, smoking habits were documented, and each individual was categorised as a current, former or never smoker. The data stem from a study of monozygotic twins with inflammatory bowel disease (dated by TCRdb to 2018 to 2020). Turning to the overall study: The complete study included roughly 30 monozygotic twin pairs: 19 IBD-discordant Danish pairs and nine German pairs, of which four were IBD-concordant and five were IBD-discordant. Each individual had, on average, about 151 000 unique TCRalpha sequences and 181 000 unique TCRbeta sequences available for analysis. The search for disease-associated traits relied mainly on comparing, within discordant pairs, IBD patients with their genetically identical healthy co-twins. The study at large found these results: Fewer clonotypes were shared with other individuals by IBD patients than by healthy twins, most markedly in patients showing signs of disease activity. The analysis was unable to tell different T cell subtypes apart. Because patients were on differing immunosuppressive treatments, the repertoires may have picked up extra background noise and inter-individual variability. Repertoire similarity did not differ between concordant and discordant twins, possibly due to limited statistical power. The results gave no support for a single strong signal or clonotype linked to IBD. TCRbeta repertoire diversity, by inverse Simpson index, was decreased in IBD patients compared with their healthy co-twins.

The specimen sequenced was blood. The sequence came from a human donor with ulcerative colitis or Crohn's disease, or a healthy co-twin of an affected twin (not recorded which).

The encoded CDR3 is CATSDQTSGSYEQYF. The chain was built from TRBV24-1 and TRBJ2-7; as DNA is missing, the TRBD2 call by TCRdb cannot be tested. The germline V gene supplies CDR1 KGHDR and CDR2 SFDVKD. The CDR3 starts with the cysteine, ends with the phenylalanine, and has 15 residues. No DNA sequence is on record.